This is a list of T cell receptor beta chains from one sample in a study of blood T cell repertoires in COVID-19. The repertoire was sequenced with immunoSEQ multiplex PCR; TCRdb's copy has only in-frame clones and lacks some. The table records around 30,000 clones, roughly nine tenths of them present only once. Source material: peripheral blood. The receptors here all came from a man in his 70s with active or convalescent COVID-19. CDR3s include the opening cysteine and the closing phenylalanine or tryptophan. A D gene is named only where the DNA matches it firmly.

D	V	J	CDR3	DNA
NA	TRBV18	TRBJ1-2	CASSRGQSYGYTF	TGTGCCAGCTCACGAGGACAAAGCTATGGCTACACCTTC
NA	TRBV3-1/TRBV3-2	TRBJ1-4	CASSQVLNEKLFF	TGTGCCAGCAGCCAAGTCTTAAATGAAAAACTGTTTTTT
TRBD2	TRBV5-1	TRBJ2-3	CASSPLAGPRRDTQYF	TGCGCCAGCAGCCCCCTAGCGGGCCCCAGGCGGGATACGCAGTATTTT
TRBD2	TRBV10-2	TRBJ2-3	CASSETKLAGSTDTQYF	TGCGCCAGCAGTGAGACGAAACTAGCGGGTAGCACAGATACGCAGTATTTT
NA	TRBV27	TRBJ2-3	CASSIDKLSTDTQYF	TGTGCCAGCAGTATCGACAAGCTGAGCACAGATACGCAGTATTTT
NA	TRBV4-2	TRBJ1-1	CASSPGVGPEAFF	TGTGCCAGCAGCCCAGGCGTGGGCCCTGAAGCTTTCTTT
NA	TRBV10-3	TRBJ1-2	CAIQTARQGYTF	TGTGCCATTCAGACAGCACGGCAAGGCTACACCTTC
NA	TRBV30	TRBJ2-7	CAWDEQETVIMSSYEQYF	TGTGCCTGGGACGAGCAGGAGACAGTTATAATGAGCTCCTACGAGCAGTACTTC
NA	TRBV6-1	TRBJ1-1	CASSDPRLGYNTEAFF	TGTGCCAGCAGTGACCCCCGACTTGGATATAACACTGAAGCTTTCTTT
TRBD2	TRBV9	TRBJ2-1	CASSVQISGRENEQFF	TGTGCCAGCAGCGTACAGATTAGCGGGAGGGAAAATGAGCAGTTCTTC
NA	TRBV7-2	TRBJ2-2	CASSLAGGNTGELFF	TGTGCCAGCAGCTTAGCGGGGGGGAACACCGGGGAGCTGTTTTTT